These T cell receptor beta chains were read from a single sample in a study of T cells after yellow fever vaccination. TCRdb reanalysed the 5' RACE reads using MiXCR and keeps one entry per CDR3 protein. This table has about 400,000 distinct CDR3 sequences, approximately 6% appearing once. Sample: PBMCs, taken 5 days after the yellow fever booster vaccination. These receptors all come from a man aged 25-40 years who received the YFV17D yellow fever vaccine. CDR3s include the opening cysteine and the closing phenylalanine or tryptophan. The order of the fields is CDR3 protein, CDR3 DNA, clone size, V gene, D gene, J gene. The D gene is left open where the match is weak. Size is stated for part of the rows, as once, few or many counts, or as a class when the clone is expanded.

cdr3_aa: CASSIGLASYNEQFF; cdr3_nt: TGTGCCAGCAGCATTGGACTAGCGTCTTACAATGAGCAGTTCTTC; clone_size: many; v_call: TRBV7-2; d_call: TRBD2; j_call: TRBJ2-1
cdr3_aa: CASSRSDSRNTGELFF; cdr3_nt: TGCGCCAGCAGCCGGTCGGACTCCAGGAACACCGGGGAGCTGTTTTTT; clone_size: many; v_call: TRBV4-3; d_call: -; j_call: TRBJ2-2
cdr3_aa: CASRQRSLGGSSYTF; cdr3_nt: TGTGCCAGCAGACAAAGGAGCCTCGGGGGCTCGAGCTACACCTTC; clone_size: -; v_call: TRBV27; d_call: -; j_call: TRBJ1-2
cdr3_aa: CASSHRQAAPNQPQHF; cdr3_nt: TGTGCCAGCAGTCACAGACAGGCGGCCCCCAATCAGCCCCAGCATTTT; clone_size: -; v_call: TRBV27; d_call: -; j_call: TRBJ1-5
cdr3_aa: CASSPDRFGTDTQYF; cdr3_nt: TGTGCCAGCAGTCCTGATAGGTTTGGGACAGATACGCAGTATTTT; clone_size: many; v_call: TRBV27; d_call: -; j_call: TRBJ2-3
cdr3_aa: CSVGGTDLWEQYF; cdr3_nt: TGCAGCGTTGGAGGGACAGATCTTTGGGAGCAGTACTTC; clone_size: -; v_call: TRBV29-1; d_call: TRBD1; j_call: TRBJ2-7
cdr3_aa: CASSRGQSTDTQYF; cdr3_nt: TGTGCCAGCTCCCGAGGACAGAGCACAGATACGCAGTATTTT; clone_size: few; v_call: TRBV18; d_call: -; j_call: TRBJ2-3
cdr3_aa: CALFPYQETQYF; cdr3_nt: TGTGCCTTATTCCCGTACCAAGAGACCCAGTACTTC; clone_size: -; v_call: TRBV7-8; d_call: -; j_call: TRBJ2-5
cdr3_aa: CASSLDSRYNEQFF; cdr3_nt: TGCGCCAGCAGCTTAGACTCCAGATACAATGAGCAGTTCTTC; clone_size: many; v_call: TRBV5-1; d_call: -; j_call: TRBJ2-1
cdr3_aa: CASSSPRRGKDYEQYF; cdr3_nt: TGTGCCAGCAGTTCCCCTCGGCGCGGGAAGGACTACGAGCAGTACTTC; clone_size: many; v_call: TRBV27; d_call: -; j_call: TRBJ2-7
cdr3_aa: CSARENEQTQYF; cdr3_nt: TGCAGTGCTAGAGAGAACGAACAGACCCAGTACTTC; clone_size: -; v_call: TRBV20-1; d_call: -; j_call: TRBJ2-5
cdr3_aa: CASSEQGSGANVLTF; cdr3_nt: TGTGCCAGCAGCGAACAGGGCTCTGGGGCCAACGTCCTGACTTTC; clone_size: few; v_call: TRBV4-2; d_call: -; j_call: TRBJ2-6
cdr3_aa: CASSPPGPSSEQYF; cdr3_nt: TGTGCCAGCAGCCCACCGGGACCTTCTAGCGAGCAGTACTTC; clone_size: -; v_call: TRBV5-4; d_call: -; j_call: TRBJ2-7
cdr3_aa: CASSLVTDYEQYF; cdr3_nt: TGCGCCAGCAGCTTGGTGACAGACTACGAGCAGTACTTC; clone_size: -; v_call: TRBV5-1; d_call: -; j_call: TRBJ2-7
cdr3_aa: CASSSIGRNSYEQYF; cdr3_nt: TGCGCCAGCAGCAGCATAGGACGGAACTCCTACGAGCAGTACTTC; clone_size: many; v_call: TRBV5-1; d_call: -; j_call: TRBJ2-7
cdr3_aa: CAWRRQGGNGYTF; cdr3_nt: TGTGCCTGGAGGCGTCAGGGCGGCAATGGCTACACCTTC; clone_size: few; v_call: TRBV30; d_call: -; j_call: TRBJ1-2
cdr3_aa: CSAGRDRKETQYF; cdr3_nt: TGCAGTGCAGGGCGGGACAGGAAAGAGACCCAGTACTTC; clone_size: few; v_call: TRBV20-1; d_call: TRBD1; j_call: TRBJ2-5
cdr3_aa: CASSLDGYSGNEQFF; cdr3_nt: TGTGCCAGCAGCTTAGATGGCTATTCGGGCAATGAGCAGTTCTTC; clone_size: -; v_call: TRBV7-2; d_call: -; j_call: TRBJ2-1
cdr3_aa: CASSPQSGISYEQYF; cdr3_nt: TGTGCCAGCAGCCCCCAGAGCGGGATCTCCTACGAGCAGTACTTC; clone_size: many; v_call: TRBV12-3/TRBV12-4; d_call: TRBD2; j_call: TRBJ2-7
cdr3_aa: CTSKISGNTEAFF; cdr3_nt: TGTACCAGCAAGATATCGGGGAACACTGAAGCTTTCTTT; clone_size: many; v_call: TRBV6-2/TRBV6-3; d_call: -; j_call: TRBJ1-1
cdr3_aa: CASSPSATRSYEQYF; cdr3_nt: TGTGCCAGCAGTCCCTCCGCTACCCGCTCCTACGAGCAGTACTTC; clone_size: many; v_call: TRBV12-3/TRBV12-4; d_call: -; j_call: TRBJ2-7
cdr3_aa: CASSLYRGPSDEQFF; cdr3_nt: TGTGCCAGCAGCTTGTACAGGGGACCCTCCGATGAGCAGTTCTTC; clone_size: many; v_call: TRBV7-9; d_call: TRBD1; j_call: TRBJ2-1
cdr3_aa: CATSSGISSYEQYF; cdr3_nt: TGTGCCACCAGCAGTGGGATTAGCTCCTACGAGCAGTACTTC; clone_size: -; v_call: TRBV15; d_call: -; j_call: TRBJ2-7
cdr3_aa: CASSTTGTGFPDTQYF; cdr3_nt: TGTGCCAGCAGCACAACCGGGACAGGGTTTCCAGATACGCAGTATTTT; clone_size: many; v_call: TRBV9; d_call: TRBD1; j_call: TRBJ2-3
cdr3_aa: CASSPPGPWGTNYGYTF; cdr3_nt: TGTGCCAGCAGCCCCCCTGGGCCCTGGGGCACTAACTATGGCTACACCTTC; clone_size: many; v_call: TRBV11-2; d_call: -; j_call: TRBJ1-2
cdr3_aa: CSARDWGGRETQYF; cdr3_nt: TGCAGTGCTAGAGATTGGGGGGGGAGAGAGACCCAGTACTTC; clone_size: few; v_call: TRBV20-1; d_call: TRBD2; j_call: TRBJ2-5
cdr3_aa: CASVPGLAGVGETQYF; cdr3_nt: TGCGCCAGCGTACCGGGACTAGCGGGAGTTGGAGAGACCCAGTACTTC; clone_size: few; v_call: TRBV5-1; d_call: TRBD2; j_call: TRBJ2-5
cdr3_aa: CASRDSFTDTQYF; cdr3_nt: TGTGCCAGCAGGGACAGCTTCACAGATACGCAGTATTTT; clone_size: many; v_call: TRBV12-3/TRBV12-4; d_call: -; j_call: TRBJ2-3
cdr3_aa: CSARDGSGRAFGSYEQYF; cdr3_nt: TGCAGTGCTAGAGATGGGAGCGGGAGGGCCTTCGGTTCCTACGAGCAGTACTTC; clone_size: many; v_call: TRBV20-1; d_call: TRBD2; j_call: TRBJ2-7
cdr3_aa: CAWSSTGVQPQHF; cdr3_nt: TGTGCCTGGAGTTCTACAGGGGTTCAGCCCCAGCATTTT; clone_size: -; v_call: TRBV30; d_call: TRBD1; j_call: TRBJ1-5
cdr3_aa: CSASAGGQPQHF; cdr3_nt: TGCAGTGCTAGTGCTGGGGGGCAGCCCCAGCATTTT; clone_size: few; v_call: TRBV20-1; d_call: -; j_call: TRBJ1-5
cdr3_aa: CASSPGGGAVSYNEQFF; cdr3_nt: TGCGCCAGCAGCCCCGGCGGGGGGGCTGTATCCTACAATGAGCAGTTCTTC; clone_size: many; v_call: TRBV5-1; d_call: TRBD2; j_call: TRBJ2-1
cdr3_aa: CASSVAGQTTGELFF; cdr3_nt: TGTGCCAGCAGCGTAGCTGGGCAAACCACCGGGGAGCTGTTTTTT; clone_size: many; v_call: TRBV9; d_call: -; j_call: TRBJ2-2
cdr3_aa: CASGPRDYGGELFF; cdr3_nt: TGTGCCAGCGGCCCCCGGGACTACGGCGGGGAGCTGTTTTTT; clone_size: -; v_call: TRBV25-1; d_call: TRBD2; j_call: TRBJ2-2
cdr3_aa: CASSLPRSGDEQFF; cdr3_nt: TGTGCCAGCAGTTTACCCCGCTCTGGCGATGAGCAGTTCTTC; clone_size: few; v_call: TRBV12-3/TRBV12-4; d_call: -; j_call: TRBJ2-1
cdr3_aa: CASSPGETRTGELFF; cdr3_nt: TGTGCCAGCAGTCCCGGTGAGACCCGGACCGGGGAGCTGTTTTTT; clone_size: few; v_call: TRBV6-1; d_call: -; j_call: TRBJ2-2
cdr3_aa: CATSRDRVPALYTF; cdr3_nt: TGTGCCACCAGCAGAGATCGGGTCCCAGCATTATACACCTTC; clone_size: -; v_call: TRBV15; d_call: -; j_call: TRBJ1-2
cdr3_aa: CASSTWTGGSYNEQFF; cdr3_nt: TGTGCCAGCAGCACCTGGACAGGGGGTTCATACAATGAGCAGTTCTTC; clone_size: -; v_call: TRBV11-1; d_call: TRBD1; j_call: TRBJ2-1
cdr3_aa: CASSQQDPYEQYF; cdr3_nt: TGCGCCAGCAGCCAGCAGGACCCCTACGAGCAGTACTTC; clone_size: few; v_call: TRBV4-1; d_call: -; j_call: TRBJ2-7
cdr3_aa: CASRPSDAETQYF; cdr3_nt: TGCGCCAGCAGACCGTCGGACGCGGAGACCCAGTACTTC; clone_size: few; v_call: TRBV10-2; d_call: -; j_call: TRBJ2-5
cdr3_aa: CASSLAMGGVEETQYF; cdr3_nt: TGTGCCAGCAGCTTAGCGATGGGCGGCGTGGAGGAGACCCAGTACTTC; clone_size: few; v_call: TRBV7-6; d_call: -; j_call: TRBJ2-5
cdr3_aa: CASSVGQGSNFVELFF; cdr3_nt: TGTGCCAGCAGCGTAGGGCAGGGGAGTAACTTTGTGGAGCTGTTTTTT; clone_size: many; v_call: TRBV9; d_call: -; j_call: TRBJ2-2
cdr3_aa: CRLAGQDTQYF; cdr3_nt: TGCAGGCTCGCGGGCCAAGATACGCAGTATTTT; clone_size: many; v_call: TRBV20-1; d_call: -; j_call: TRBJ2-3
cdr3_aa: CASSIDYGRNTEAFF; cdr3_nt: TGTGCCAGTAGTATAGATTATGGGAGAAACACTGAAGCTTTCTTT; clone_size: few; v_call: TRBV19; d_call: -; j_call: TRBJ1-1
cdr3_aa: CASSERALDTQYF; cdr3_nt: TGTGCCAGCAGCGAGCGGGCTCTAGATACGCAGTATTTT; clone_size: few; v_call: TRBV6-1; d_call: -; j_call: TRBJ2-3
cdr3_aa: CASSQSSGVSYEQYF; cdr3_nt: TGTGCCAGCAGCCAGTCCTCGGGGGTCTCCTACGAGCAGTACTTC; clone_size: many; v_call: TRBV14; d_call: -; j_call: TRBJ2-7